Below are 20 T cell receptor beta chains sequenced from a single sample in a study of blood T cell repertoires in COVID-19. Only in-frame clones appear in the TCRdb table, and some are missing; sequencing was by immunoSEQ multiplex PCR. The repertoire holds some 420,000 clones, with 80% to 90% as singletons. The sample comprised PBMCs or T cells enriched from blood (not recorded which). These receptors were taken from a young man who had recovered from COVID-19.

The CDR3 protein is CASSPPGQAPYEQYF. The CDR3 DNA reads TGTGCCAGCTCACCACCGGGACAGGCCCCCTACGAGCAGTACTTC. The chain links TRBV18 to TRBJ2-7; 8 positions agree with TRBD1. Germline V gene lookup returns CDR1 KGHSH and CDR2 LQKENI. Trimming removed 0 bases from V and 2 bases from J; junction bases left unmatched: 3. The CDR3 loop spans 15 amino acids.

The rearrangement links TRBV5-4 to TRBJ2-1; TRBD2 matches at 11 bases. Germline lookup yields CDR1 SGHNT and CDR2 YYREEE (reference sequence). The CDR3 totals 15 residues. The V gene end was trimmed by 4 bases and the J gene end by 4 bases; junction bases not matched to a gene: 4. The CDR3 DNA reads as TGTGCCAGCAGCCCTGGGACTAGCGGATACAATGAGCAGTTCTTC. Its protein product is CASSPGTSGYNEQFF.

This sequence joins TRBV10-3 and TRBJ2-7; TRBD2 matches at 10 bases. The trim removed 7 bases at V and 2 bases at J, leaving 5 bases unmatched. Germline V lookup: CDR1 ENHRY, CDR2 SYGVKD. CDR3 length: 14 amino acids. The CDR3 DNA reads TGTGCCATCACCGAAGCGGGAGGGCCCTACGAGCAGTACTTC. This sequence encodes CAITEAGGPYEQYF.

V gene TRBV12-3 or TRBV12-4 combines with J gene TRBJ2-1, with a tentative D call TRBD1 (6 bases). With 7 bases removed from V and 8 bases from J, the gap between germline ends came to 15 bases. The CDR3 totals 13 residues. The CDR3 loop reads CASTLTTGHEQFF. Written as DNA, the CDR3 is TGTGCCAGCACCTTAACAACAGGGCATGAGCAGTTCTTC.

The chain recombines TRBV7-9 with TRBJ2-1; D not certain. There are 10 residues in the CDR3. Between the trimmed V and J ends, which lost 8 bases and 13 bases, there was a span of 12 bases. Germline assignment: CDR1 SEHNR and CDR2 FQNEAQ (reference sequence). CDR3 nucleotides: TGTGCCAGCGGAGAGGAAGTACAGTTCTTC. It yields the protein CASGEEVQFF.

The chain is built from TRBV2 and TRBJ2-7; D not certain. The germline CDR1 and CDR2 sequences are SNHLY and FYNNEI. The CDR3 spans 13 residues. The V gene lost 5 bases and the J gene lost 6 bases, with 14 bases spanning the gap. The CDR3 reads CASSPDWVGEQYF. As DNA, the CDR3 is TGTGCCAGCAGTCCCGACTGGGTGGGCGAGCAGTACTTC.

The rearrangement joins TRBV10-2 to TRBJ1-4; a weak D match, TRBD1 (6 bases). V was cut by 3 bases and J by 2 bases, with 16 bases left in between. The V gene's germline CDR1 is WSHSY and CDR2 SAAADI. The CDR3 is 17 amino acids. The DNA of the CDR3 is TGCGCCAGCAGTGACCGCGAAGGGGGACCTACTAATGAAAAACTGTTTTTT. Translation gives CASSDREGGPTNEKLFF.

The chain carries TRBV2 and TRBJ2-7, with 11 nucleotides matching TRBD2. Germline V gene data show CDR1 as SNHLY and CDR2 as FYNNEI. The CDR3 contains 17 residues. V lost 6 bases to trimming and J lost 5 bases; unmatched junction nucleotides: 15. This CDR3 reads CASRDETLAGVFNEQYF. In DNA form, the CDR3 reads TGTGCCAGCAGGGATGAAACACTAGCGGGAGTTTTCAACGAGCAGTACTTC.

V usage is TRBV10-2 and J usage is TRBJ2-5; no firm D call. The CDR3 spans 12 residues. CDR1 is WSHSY, CDR2 SAAADI, per germline. V gave up 3 bases and J gave up 4 bases, with 6 bases separating them. The CDR3 is CASSDVRETQYF. DNA of the CDR3: TGCGCCAGCAGTGACGTCAGAGAGACCCAGTACTTC.

The rearrangement joins TRBV4-1 to TRBJ2-5; TRBD2 aligns across 12 bases. CDR3 length: 17 residues. CDR1 MGHRA and CDR2 YSYEKL come from the germline V gene. J was trimmed by 2 bases and V by 1 base; bases with no gene match: 5. This chain's CDR3 is CASSQVLLAGGQETQYF. CDR3 DNA sequence: TGCGCCAGCAGCCAAGTTCTGCTAGCGGGAGGGCAAGAGACCCAGTACTTC.

This clone was counted a single time. The rearrangement links TRBV19 to TRBJ2-1; 9 bases line up with TRBD2. This CDR3 is built from 14 residues. J gave up 6 bases and V 7 bases, and 7 bases lay outside the gene matches. Per germline, CDR1 LNHDA and CDR2 SQIVND (reference sequence). The CDR3 here is CASIESGRFNEQFF. The CDR3 coding sequence is TGTGCCAGTATCGAAAGCGGGAGGTTCAATGAGCAGTTCTTC.

The chain links TRBV2 to TRBJ1-1; D is perhaps TRBD1 (6 bases). CDR3 length: 14 residues. Trimming took off 7 bases at V and 2 bases at J, with 14 bases between the two ends. Germline CDR1 and CDR2: SNHLY and FYNNEI. CDR3 coding DNA: TGTGCCAGCAAGCTTCAGGGGCTTAACACTGAAGCTTTCTTT. It is translated as CASKLQGLNTEAFF.

DNA for the CDR3: TGTGCCAGTAGTGCCTTCGCGCGTGAGGGCTACACCTTC. Its translation: CASSAFAREGYTF. V usage is TRBV19 and J usage is TRBJ1-2, with D unresolved. This CDR3 has 13 residues. V lost 5 bases to trimming and J lost 8 bases, with 15 bases between them. Germline loops: CDR1 LNHDA, CDR2 SQIVND (reference sequence).

In this sample, this clone turned up a few times. The chain is built from TRBV23-1 and TRBJ2-3; 8 positions agree with TRBD2. TRBV23-1 falls under the ORF class, with uncertain function. Trimming took 6 bases from V and 3 from J; bases not matched to a gene: 8. The CDR3 has 15 amino acids. CDR3 sequence: CASRCSGRRTDTQYF. Written as DNA, the CDR3 is TGCGCCAGCAGATGCAGCGGGAGAAGGACAGATACGCAGTATTTT.

This chain uses TRBV11-2 with TRBJ1-6; TRBD1 matches 9 bases. Germline V lookup: CDR1 SGHAT, CDR2 FQNNGV. The CDR3 totals 16 residues. V lost 9 bases, J lost 9 bases, and 15 bases stayed unmatched. CDR3 region: CASRPTRGTGSSPLHF. CDR3 coding DNA: TGTGCCAGTCGTCCCACGAGGGGGACAGGGAGTTCACCCCTCCACTTT.

The V and J genes are TRBV2 and TRBJ2-1; 12 nucleotides align to TRBD2. Germline V gene sequence: CDR1 SNHLY, CDR2 FYNNEI. This CDR3 is built from 15 residues. V trimming: 10 bases; J trimming: 5 bases; junction bases outside the gene matches: 9. The CDR3 region is CATWTSGEGDNEQFF. The CDR3 DNA is TGTGCCACTTGGACTAGCGGGGAAGGCGACAATGAGCAGTTCTTC.

This clone was observed once. J is TRBJ2-7 and V is TRBV7-9; TRBD2 agrees at 10 bases. CDR3 size: 14 residues. V gave up 2 bases and J gave up 7 bases; unmatched junction bases: 5. Germline CDR1 SEHNR, CDR2 FQNEAQ (reference sequence). In nucleotides, the CDR3 is TGTGCCAGCAGCTTAACTAGCGGGGTTTGGGAGCAGTACTTC. This sequence encodes CASSLTSGVWEQYF. The full variable domain, with the rest looked up from reference TRBV7-9 and TRBJ2-7, is DTGVSQNPRHKITKRGQNVTFRCDPISEHNRLYWYRQTLGQGPEFLTYFQNEAQLEKSRLLSDRFSAERPKGSFSTLEIQRTEQGDSAMYLCASSLTSGVWEQYFGPGTRLTVT.

This clone appeared a single time. This chain uses TRBV5-1 with TRBJ2-1; 10 bases are shared with TRBD2. The CDR3 sequence is 15 residues long. In germline, CDR1 is SGHRS, CDR2 YFSETQ. V shed 5 bases and J 5 bases; nucleotides not matched to a gene: 7. The chain's CDR3 is CASRTSGTSNNEQFF. For the CDR3, the DNA is TGCGCCAGCAGAACTAGCGGGACCAGCAACAATGAGCAGTTCTTC.

The chain joins TRBV7-9 to TRBJ2-7; 14 bases align to TRBD2. CDR3 length: 15 residues. Looked up from germline, CDR1 is SEHNR and CDR2 is FQNEAQ (reference sequence). V shed 5 bases and J 8 bases; nucleotides not matched to a gene: 8. CDR3 loop: CASSPTGTSGSQQYF. The CDR3 DNA reads as TGTGCCAGCAGCCCTACCGGGACTAGCGGGAGTCAGCAGTACTTC.

The V call is TRBV14, the J call TRBJ2-2, with TRBD2 matching 12 bases. Germline loops: CDR1 SGHDN, CDR2 FVKESK. The CDR3 is 15 amino acids. V gave up 8 bases and J gave up 7 bases; unmatched junction bases: 8. CDR3 DNA sequence: TGTGCCAGCCGACTAGCGGGAGAGAGAGGCGGGGAGCTGTTTTTT. It translates to CASRLAGERGGELFF.